A single sample gave rise to the 8 T cell receptor beta chains below, sequenced in a study of blood T cell repertoires in COVID-19. Assay used: immunoSEQ multiplex PCR; TCRdb lists only in-frame clones, some missing. Among about 200,000 clones listed, roughly 85% were seen once. The sequencing sample was made of peripheral blood. The receptors shown here come from an elderly woman with acute or convalescent COVID-19.

This chain uses TRBV28 with TRBJ1-3; perhaps TRBD1 as D (6 bases). V was pared by 2 bases and J by 4 bases, with 15 bases between. The germline V gene encodes CDR1 MDHEN and CDR2 SYDVKM. This CDR3 contains 16 residues. CDR3 bases: TGTGCCAGCAGTTTAAATTGGGGGCTAGGAGGAAACACCATATATTTT. This gives the protein CASSLNWGLGGNTIYF.

The chain joins TRBV30 to TRBJ1-2; tentatively, D is TRBD1 (5 bases). Germline assignment: CDR1 GTSNPN and CDR2 SVGIG (reference sequence). V was trimmed by 0 bases and J by 6 bases, leaving 11 bases between them. CDR3 size: 13 residues. CDR3 nucleotides: TGTGCCTGGAGTGTAGGGACTGCGGATGGCTACACCTTC. It is translated as CAWSVGTADGYTF.

J is TRBJ2-1 and V is TRBV7-8, with 9 bases fitting TRBD2. Germline values: CDR1 SGHVS, CDR2 FQNEAQ. This CDR3 has 19 amino acids. With V trimmed by 2 bases and J by 0 bases, 11 bases remained unmatched. CDR3 loop: CASSLSFAGGRGSYNEQFF. The DNA for the CDR3 is TGTGCCAGCAGCTTAAGTTTTGCCGGCGGGAGGGGCTCCTACAATGAGCAGTTCTTC.

This sequence joins TRBV19 and TRBJ2-1, with 10 bases identical to TRBD2. Germline trimming cut 5 bases from V and 4 bases from J; bases unmatched to any gene: 8. The CDR3 spans 16 residues. The V gene's germline CDR1 is LNHDA and CDR2 SQIVND (reference sequence). The CDR3 reads CASSSTTSGRYNEQFF. CDR3 nucleotides: TGTGCCAGTAGTTCTACGACTAGCGGGCGTTACAATGAGCAGTTCTTC.

V is TRBV6-5 and J is TRBJ2-7; D is ambiguous. The CDR3 runs 15 residues. V shed 0 bases and J shed 7 bases, with 16 bases lying between them. Germline V gene sequence: CDR1 MNHEY, CDR2 SVGAGI. The CDR3 loop is CASSYSIGDGWEQYF. Written as DNA, the CDR3 is TGTGCCAGCAGTTACTCGATTGGTGACGGGTGGGAGCAGTACTTC.

The chain joins TRBV18 to TRBJ2-7; 11 bases are shared with TRBD2. CDR3 size: 15 residues. Germline CDR1 reads KGHSH; CDR2 reads LQKENI. The V segment lost 6 bases and the J segment 0 bases; nucleotides outside the gene matches: 4. The CDR3, as DNA: TGTGCCAGCTCCCCTACTAGCGGGAGCTCCTACGAGCAGTACTTC. Protein: CASSPTSGSSYEQYF.

The chain employs TRBV6-6 and TRBJ2-1; D is possibly TRBD2 (5 bases). Trimming stripped 5 bases from V and 0 bases from J, with 17 bases between. Germline V CDR1 and CDR2: MNHNY, SVGAGI (reference sequence). The length of the CDR3 is 17 residues. CDR3 residues: CASSPRVPTYSYNEQFF. The CDR3 coding sequence is TGTGCCAGCAGTCCGAGGGTCCCTACCTACTCCTACAATGAGCAGTTCTTC.

V gene TRBV7-9 combines with J gene TRBJ2-7; 12 bases match TRBD2. This CDR3 comprises 19 residues. In germline, CDR1 is SEHNR, CDR2 FQNEAQ (reference sequence). The V gene end was trimmed by 4 bases and the J gene end by 1 base; junction bases not matched to a gene: 14. The chain's CDR3 is CASSSPSRLAGVSSYEQYF. The CDR3 bases are TGTGCCAGCAGCTCCCCTTCTCGACTAGCGGGAGTTTCTTCCTACGAGCAGTACTTC.